These 6 T cell receptor beta chains were all obtained from the same sample, sequenced in a study of blood T cell repertoires in COVID-19. Data came from immunoSEQ multiplex PCR; TCRdb stores just in-frame clones and leaves some out. This table holds some 100,000 clones, 85% found once. The sequenced material came from peripheral blood. The receptors were gathered from a human donor in a cohort sampled during active COVID-19.

V and J are TRBV3-1 (or the pseudogene TRBV3-2) and TRBJ1-5; 12 nucleotides match TRBD1. V shed 3 bases, J shed 6 bases, and the junction held 6 bases outside the gene matches. Germline-derived CDR1 and CDR2 are LGHDT and YNNKEL (reference sequence). This CDR3 has 16 amino acids. This CDR3 is CASSQGQGASRQPQHF. The CDR3 region has the DNA TGTGCCAGCAGCCAGGGACAGGGGGCATCACGTCAGCCCCAGCATTTT.

V is TRBV25-1 and J is TRBJ2-1; TRBD2 agrees at 15 bases. J gave up 7 bases and V 8 bases, and 3 bases lay outside the gene matches. CDR3 length: 14 amino acids. From germline, CDR1 is MGHDK and CDR2 SYGVNS. In DNA, the CDR3 is TGTGCCAGCGGGACTAGCGGGAGGTGGAATGAGCAGTTCTTC. Translation gives CASGTSGRWNEQFF.

V and J are TRBV19 and TRBJ1-1, with 8 nucleotides matching TRBD1. The CDR3 spans 14 residues. CDR1 is LNHDA and CDR2 is SQIVND in the germline V gene (reference sequence). J lost 5 bases, V lost 6 bases, and 8 bases had no gene match. This CDR3 is CASRPAGGGTEAFF. The CDR3 DNA reads TGTGCCAGTAGACCCGCAGGGGGCGGGACTGAAGCTTTCTTT.

This sequence joins TRBV7-8 and TRBJ1-2; 7 bases are shared with TRBD1. V lost 5 bases and J lost 1; bases outside the gene matches: 7. The germline CDR1 and CDR2 sequences are SGHVS and FQNEAQ. The CDR3 loop spans 15 amino acids. CDR3 coding DNA: TGTGCCAGCAGCCCGAGGACAGGAGTTAACTATGGCTACACCTTC. This encodes CASSPRTGVNYGYTF.

The chain recombines TRBV2 with TRBJ1-5, with D perhaps TRBD1 (6 bases). The CDR3 is 14 amino acids. Germline CDR1 and CDR2: SNHLY and FYNNEI. Trimming shortened V by 5 bases and J by 10 bases, and 18 bases separated the two germline ends. CDR3 in amino acids: CASSPIDRSQPQHF. The CDR3 nucleotides read TGTGCCAGCAGTCCAATCGACAGGTCCCAACCCCAGCATTTT. The full variable domain, its missing parts supplied by reference TRBV2 and TRBJ1-5, is EPEVTQTPSHQVTQMGQEVILRCVPISNHLYFYWYRQILGQKVEFLVSFYNNEISEKSEIFDDQFSVERPDGSNFTLKIRSTKLEDSAMYFCASSPIDRSQPQHFGDGTRLSIL.

The chain uses TRBV12-3 or TRBV12-4 and TRBJ2-7; D not resolved. This CDR3 is 13 amino acids long. V lost 1 base, J lost 0 bases, and 4 bases lay in between. In DNA form, the CDR3 reads TGTGCCAGCAGTTTAGGGAGCTCCTACGAGCAGTACTTC. Its translation is CASSLGSSYEQYF.